A single sample gave rise to the 26 T cell receptor beta chains below, sequenced in a study of shared clonotypes between healthy human individuals. Some clones are missing from TCRdb's copy, which holds only in-frame ones; the method was immunoSEQ multiplex PCR. The table has roughly 2.5 million clones, around nine tenths seen once. Sequencing was done on a sample of naive CD4+ T cells sorted from blood. Subset: CD45RA+ positively selected. The receptors shown here come from a young man in good health.

V and J are TRBV30 and TRBJ1-2; D remains ambiguous. With 3 bases removed from V and 4 bases from J, the gap between germline ends came to 9 bases. The CDR3 contains 12 residues. Germline V gene sequence: CDR1 GTSNPN, CDR2 SVGIG (reference sequence). CDR3 loop: CAWSRGGYGYTF. The CDR3 DNA sequence: TGTGCCTGGAGCCGTGGTGGCTATGGCTACACCTTC.

This chain connects TRBV2 to TRBJ2-1; D may match TRBD1 or TRBD2 (6 bases each). This CDR3 contains 16 residues. CDR1 and CDR2 (germline): SNHLY, FYNNEI. Trimming took 3 bases from V and 3 from J, leaving 15 bases between them. As DNA, the CDR3 is TGTGCCAGCAGTGATCGGAGGGGGGCCTACTACAATGAGCAGTTCTTC. Amino acids: CASSDRRGAYYNEQFF.

J is TRBJ2-7 and V is TRBV7-2, with TRBD2 as a possible D gene (6 bases). The CDR3 sequence is 14 residues long. Between the trimmed V and J ends, which lost 4 bases and 6 bases, there was a span of 16 bases. Germline V gives CDR1 SGHTA, CDR2 FQGNSA. CDR3 coding DNA: TGTGCCAGCAGCTACGGGGCGGGGTCTCTCGAGCAGTACTTC. Translation gives CASSYGAGSLEQYF.

This chain uses TRBV28 with TRBJ2-5; D possibly corresponds to TRBD2 (6 bases). V was clipped by 5 bases and J by 2 bases, with 12 bases between them. The CDR3 consists of 14 residues. The germline CDR1 and CDR2 sequences are MDHEN and SYDVKM. Written as DNA, the CDR3 is TGTGCCAGCAGTAAAGGGGACTCACAAGAGACCCAGTACTTC. Encoded protein: CASSKGDSQETQYF.

The chain links TRBV6-1 to TRBJ2-1; the match to TRBD2 covers 10 bases. CDR3 size: 14 residues. Germline V gene lookup returns CDR1 MNHNS and CDR2 SASEGT. J lost 8 bases, V lost 5 bases, and 6 bases had no gene match. CDR3 residues: CASSPGLASHEQFF. CDR3 coding DNA: TGTGCCAGCAGTCCGGGACTAGCGAGTCATGAGCAGTTCTTC.

A note on this clone: The sample has other DNA sequences that encode this CDR3 too. The V and J genes are TRBV28 and TRBJ1-6; 9 nucleotides align to TRBD1. This CDR3 spans 15 amino acids. V lost 6 bases, J lost 5 bases, and 5 bases stayed unmatched. Germline-derived CDR1 and CDR2 are MDHEN and SYDVKM. The CDR3 loop is CASSPRDRDNSPLHF. CDR3 in DNA: TGTGCCAGCAGCCCGAGGGACAGGGATAATTCACCCCTCCACTTT. Filled out from reference TRBV28 and TRBJ1-6, the complete variable domain reads DVKVTQSSRYLVKRTGEKVFLECVQDMDHENMFWYRQDPGLGLRLIYFSYDVKMKEKGDIPEGYSVSREKKERFSLILESASTNQTSMYLCASSPRDRDNSPLHFGNGTRLTVT.

The CDR3 DNA sequence: TGTGCCAGCAGTGCCGGGACAGCAGTAGGCGAGCAGTACTTC. The encoded protein is CASSAGTAVGEQYF. The V gene is TRBV27, the J gene TRBJ2-7; 7 bases agree with TRBD1. V lost 5 bases, J lost 6 bases, and 10 bases stayed unmatched. This CDR3 is 14 amino acids long. The germline gives CDR1 MNHEY, CDR2 SMNVEV (reference sequence).

The chain links TRBV2 to TRBJ2-5; TRBD2 aligns across 9 bases. This CDR3 spans 15 amino acids. With 6 bases clipped from V and 10 bases from J, the junction kept 15 bases outside the gene matches. Per the germline V gene, CDR1 is SNHLY and CDR2 is FYNNEI. CDR3 in DNA: TGTGCCAGCAGCTTTGGGACTAGCCCCCTCCATGACCAGTACTTC. This translates into CASSFGTSPLHDQYF.

The chain couples TRBV30 to TRBJ1-2; D not resolved. The CDR3 covers 14 residues. Germline CDR1 reads GTSNPN; CDR2 reads SVGIG (reference sequence). Trimming removed 1 base at V and 6 bases at J, with 15 bases between. This CDR3 reads CAWSDVRRSDGYTF. In DNA, the CDR3 is TGTGCCTGGAGTGACGTTCGCAGATCGGATGGCTACACCTTC.

The chain joins TRBV29-1 to TRBJ1-3; TRBD1 matches 7 bases. The germline V gene encodes CDR1 SQVTM and CDR2 ANQGSEA. The V segment lost 6 bases and the J segment 3 bases; nucleotides outside the gene matches: 8. The CDR3 has 14 residues. CDR3 in DNA: TGCAGCGTGCTGACAGGGAGGAATGGAAACACCATATATTTT. Protein: CSVLTGRNGNTIYF.

The chain links TRBV5-6 to TRBJ2-2; weak D call: TRBD1 (5 bases). The CDR3 is 14 amino acids. Per germline, CDR1 SGHDT and CDR2 YYEEEE. V was trimmed by 1 base and J by 7 bases, leaving 11 bases between them. In nucleotides, the CDR3 is TGTGCCAGCAGCTTGCAGGGCTGGGTCGGGGAGCTGTTTTTT. Translated, it gives CASSLQGWVGELFF.

V usage is TRBV28 and J usage is TRBJ1-6; the match to TRBD1 covers 7 bases. Germline lookup yields CDR1 MDHEN and CDR2 SYDVKM. The CDR3 contains 12 residues. After removal of 7 bases from V and 8 bases from J, the junction contained 2 bases not matched to a gene. In DNA form, the CDR3 reads TGTGCCAGCAACCAGGGGGATTCACCCCTCCACTTT. Protein product: CASNQGDSPLHF.

The genes are TRBV5-1 and TRBJ1-1; D unresolved. This CDR3 has 14 amino acids. Germline lookup yields CDR1 SGHRS and CDR2 YFSETQ. Trimming removed 3 bases from V and 3 bases from J, with 12 bases in between. The CDR3 protein is CASSSFGRDTEAFF. CDR3 in DNA: TGCGCCAGCAGCTCCTTTGGGAGGGACACTGAAGCTTTCTTT.

The gene calls are TRBV21-1 and TRBJ1-1. TRBV21-1 is given as a pseudogene. The CDR3 loop spans 14 amino acids. The CDR3 DNA follows: TGTGCCAGCAGCAAAGGGTCAGGGAGCACTGAAGCTTTCTTT. It codes for CASSKGSGSTEAFF.

The rearrangement uses TRBV28 and TRBJ1-4, with TRBD1 matching 9 bases. CDR3 length: 16 amino acids. With 2 bases clipped from V and 7 bases from J, the junction kept 8 bases outside the gene matches. Germline V gives CDR1 MDHEN, CDR2 SYDVKM. DNA for the CDR3: TGTGCCAGCAGTTTAAGGAGGGGACAGGGTCTTGAAAAACTGTTTTTT. As protein: CASSLRRGQGLEKLFF.

The chain has TRBV19 and TRBJ2-3, with TRBD2 matching 7 bases. V trimming: 4 bases; J trimming: 3 bases; junction bases outside the gene matches: 4. Germline values: CDR1 LNHDA, CDR2 SQIVND (reference sequence). This CDR3 is 14 amino acids long. CDR3 loop: CASSTAGVTDTQYF. The CDR3 nucleotides read TGTGCCAGTAGTACTGCGGGGGTGACAGATACGCAGTATTTT.

The chain is built from TRBV19 and TRBJ2-3, with D uncertain. The CDR3 runs to 14 residues. V was clipped by 8 bases and J by 2 bases, with 14 bases between them. CDR1 and CDR2 from the germline V gene are LNHDA and SQIVND (reference sequence). This chain's CDR3 is CASRQTVNTDTQYF. The CDR3 DNA follows: TGTGCCAGTCGGCAAACCGTAAACACAGATACGCAGTATTTT.

For the CDR3, the DNA is TGTGCCAGCAGTGACTTACCAAACAGGTCGAACACCGGGGAGCTGTTTTTT. It translates to CASSDLPNRSNTGELFF. The chain links TRBV28 to TRBJ2-2, with a possible D match to TRBD1 (5 bases). V lost 5 bases and J 0 bases, leaving 16 bases between the germline ends. The CDR3 runs to 17 residues. The germline gives CDR1 MDHEN, CDR2 SYDVKM.

V and J are TRBV2 and TRBJ2-1; 8 bases fit TRBD2. CDR3 length: 18 residues. V shed 9 bases and J 0 bases; nucleotides not matched to a gene: 16. CDR1 is SNHLY, CDR2 FYNNEI, per germline. The CDR3, as DNA: TGTGCCAGGGCGGTAGAAGGAAAAGCGGGAGCCTCCTACAATGAGCAGTTCTTC. This gives the protein CARAVEGKAGASYNEQFF.

The J gene is TRBJ2-3, the V gene TRBV6-5; perhaps TRBD2 as D (6 bases). The CDR3 sequence is 15 residues long. Germline V gene sequence: CDR1 MNHEY, CDR2 SVGAGI. V was clipped by 5 bases and J by 2 bases, with 14 bases between them. The CDR3 coding sequence is TGTGCCAGCAGTCGGGGGACCTTCGCCACAGATACGCAGTATTTT. It specifies CASSRGTFATDTQYF.

The J gene is TRBJ2-7, the V gene TRBV5-1, with 9 nucleotides matching TRBD2. Trimming at V came to 4 bases and at J to 5 bases, leaving 7 bases not matched to a gene. The CDR3 contains 14 residues. CDR1 and CDR2 from the germline V gene are SGHRS and YFSETQ. The CDR3 DNA reads as TGCGCCAGCAGCCCAATAGCGGGGGTCGACGAGCAGTACTTC. Encoded protein: CASSPIAGVDEQYF.

This chain links TRBV5-4 with TRBJ2-1, with D uncertain. CDR1 and CDR2 from the germline V gene are SGHNT and YYREEE (reference sequence). This CDR3 is built from 14 residues. Trimming took 2 bases from V and 8 from J, leaving 14 bases between them. The CDR3 here is CASSFVGLVDEQFF. In DNA form, the CDR3 reads TGTGCCAGCAGCTTCGTGGGGTTGGTGGATGAGCAGTTCTTC.

This sequence joins TRBV5-5 and TRBJ1-2, with D perhaps TRBD1 (6 bases). From germline, CDR1 is SGHKS and CDR2 YYEKEE (reference sequence). V was cut by 4 bases and J by 4 bases, with 17 bases left in between. CDR3 size: 15 residues. The CDR3 sequence is CASSLRTDAVYGYTF. The CDR3 nucleotides are TGTGCCAGCAGCCTGCGGACAGACGCCGTCTATGGCTACACCTTC.

The chain joins TRBV4-3 to TRBJ1-3; no firm D call. V was cut by 0 bases and J by 1 base, with 13 bases left in between. Per germline, CDR1 LGHNA and CDR2 YSLEER. The length of the CDR3 is 17 residues. CDR3 amino acids: CASSQERDAASGNTIYF. The CDR3 DNA is TGCGCCAGCAGCCAAGAGAGGGATGCGGCTTCTGGAAACACCATATATTTT.

The V and J genes are TRBV5-6 and TRBJ1-5; TRBD1 matches 11 bases. Germline assignment: CDR1 SGHDT and CDR2 YYEEEE. After removal of 6 bases from V and 2 bases from J, the junction contained 7 bases not matched to a gene. The CDR3 covers 16 residues. CDR3 sequence: CASTRTGGTGNQPQHF. The CDR3 nucleotides are TGTGCCAGCACTCGGACAGGGGGCACGGGCAATCAGCCCCAGCATTTT.

V gene TRBV10-3 combines with J gene TRBJ2-1; 8 nucleotides agree with TRBD1. Germline CDR1 ENHRY, CDR2 SYGVKD. The CDR3 sequence is 14 residues long. The J segment lost 9 bases and the V segment lost 7 bases, leaving 11 bases of the junction unmatched. CDR3 sequence reads: CAITRQGMVGEQFF. CDR3 DNA: TGTGCCATCACAAGACAGGGGATGGTCGGTGAGCAGTTCTTC.